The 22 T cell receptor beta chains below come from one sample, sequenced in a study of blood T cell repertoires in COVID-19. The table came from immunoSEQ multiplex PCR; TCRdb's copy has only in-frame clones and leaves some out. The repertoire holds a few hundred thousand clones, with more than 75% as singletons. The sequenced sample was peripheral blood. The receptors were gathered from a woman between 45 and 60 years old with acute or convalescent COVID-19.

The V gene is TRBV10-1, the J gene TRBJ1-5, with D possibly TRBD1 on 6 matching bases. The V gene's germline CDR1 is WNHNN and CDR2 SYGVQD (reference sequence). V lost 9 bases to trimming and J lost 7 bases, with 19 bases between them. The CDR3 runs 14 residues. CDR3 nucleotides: TGCGCCAGTTGGGGACATCTAGGAGAACAGCCCCAGCATTTT. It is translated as CASWGHLGEQPQHF.

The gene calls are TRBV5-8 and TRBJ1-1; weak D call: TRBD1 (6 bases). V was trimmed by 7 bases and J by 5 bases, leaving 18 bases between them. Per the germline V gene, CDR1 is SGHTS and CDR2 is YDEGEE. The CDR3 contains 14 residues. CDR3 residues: CASGRRGGGTEAFF. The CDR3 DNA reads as TGTGCCAGCGGTAGAAGGGGGGGAGGAACTGAAGCTTTCTTT. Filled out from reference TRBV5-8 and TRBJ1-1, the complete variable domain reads EAGVTQSPTHLIKTRGQQATLRCSPISGHTSVYWYQQALGLGLQFLLWYDEGEERNRGNFPPRFSGRQFPNYSSELNVNALELEDSALYLCASGRRGGGTEAFFGQGTRLTVV.

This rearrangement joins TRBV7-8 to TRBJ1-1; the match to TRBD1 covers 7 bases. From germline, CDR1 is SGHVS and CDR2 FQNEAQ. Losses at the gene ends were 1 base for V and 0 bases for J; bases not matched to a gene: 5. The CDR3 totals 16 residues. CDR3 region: CASSLEGAGVNTEAFF. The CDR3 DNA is TGTGCCAGCAGCTTAGAGGGGGCCGGGGTGAACACTGAAGCTTTCTTT. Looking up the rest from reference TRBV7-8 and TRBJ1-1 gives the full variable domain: GAGVSQSPRYKVAKRGQDVALRCDPISGHVSLFWYQQALGQGPEFLTYFQNEAQLDKSGLPSDRFFAERPEGSVSTLKIQRTQQEDSAVYLCASSLEGAGVNTEAFFGQGTRLTVV.

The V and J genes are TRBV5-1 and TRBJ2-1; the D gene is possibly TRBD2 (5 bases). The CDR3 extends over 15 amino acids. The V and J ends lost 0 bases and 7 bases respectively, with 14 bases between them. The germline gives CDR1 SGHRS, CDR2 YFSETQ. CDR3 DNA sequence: TGCGCCAGCAGCTTGGGCCCTCTTGGCGGGAATGAGCAGTTCTTC. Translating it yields CASSLGPLGGNEQFF.

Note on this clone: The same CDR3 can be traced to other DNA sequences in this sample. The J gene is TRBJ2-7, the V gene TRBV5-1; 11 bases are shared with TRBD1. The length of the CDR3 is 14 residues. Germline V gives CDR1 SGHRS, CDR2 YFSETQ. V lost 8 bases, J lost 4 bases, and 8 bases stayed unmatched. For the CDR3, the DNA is TGCGCCAGTGGGCTGGGACAGGGGGGGTACGAGCAGTACTTC. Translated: CASGLGQGGYEQYF. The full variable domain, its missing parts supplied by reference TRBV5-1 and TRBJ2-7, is KAGVTQTPRYLIKTRGQQVTLSCSPISGHRSVSWYQQTPGQGLQFLFEYFSETQRNKGNFPGRFSGRQFSNSRSEMNVSTLELGDSALYLCASGLGQGGYEQYFGPGTRLTVT.

The CDR3 DNA reads TGTGCCACCAGTGATACAGAGACATATGGCTACACCTTC. Translating gives CATSDTETYGYTF. The J gene is TRBJ1-2, the V gene TRBV24-1, with unresolved D. V shed 3 bases and J shed 5 bases, with 9 bases lying between them. The CDR3 sequence is 13 residues long. Germline loops: CDR1 KGHDR, CDR2 SFDVKD.

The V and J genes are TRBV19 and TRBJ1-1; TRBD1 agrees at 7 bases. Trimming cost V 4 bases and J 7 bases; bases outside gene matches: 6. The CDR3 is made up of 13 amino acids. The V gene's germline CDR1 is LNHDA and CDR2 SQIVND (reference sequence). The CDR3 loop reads CASSKDRFLEAFF. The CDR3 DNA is TGTGCCAGTAGTAAGGACAGGTTTCTTGAAGCTTTCTTT.

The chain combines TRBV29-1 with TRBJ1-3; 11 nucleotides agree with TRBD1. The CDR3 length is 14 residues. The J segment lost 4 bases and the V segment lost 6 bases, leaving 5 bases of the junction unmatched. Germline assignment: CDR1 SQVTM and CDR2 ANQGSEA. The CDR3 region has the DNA TGCAGCGTAGCGGACAGGGGGCGAGGAAACACCATATATTTT. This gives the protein CSVADRGRGNTIYF.

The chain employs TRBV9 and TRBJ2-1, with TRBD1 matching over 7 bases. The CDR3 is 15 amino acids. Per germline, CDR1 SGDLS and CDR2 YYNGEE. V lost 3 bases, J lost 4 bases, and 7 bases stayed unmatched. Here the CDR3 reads CASSDRDRVYNEQFF. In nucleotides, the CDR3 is TGTGCCAGCAGCGACCGGGACAGAGTATACAATGAGCAGTTCTTC.

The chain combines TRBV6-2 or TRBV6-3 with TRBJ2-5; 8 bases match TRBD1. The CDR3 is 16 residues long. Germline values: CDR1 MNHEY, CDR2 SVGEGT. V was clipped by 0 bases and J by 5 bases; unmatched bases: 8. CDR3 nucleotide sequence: TGTGCCAGCAGTTACTCAGTCAGGGGGCGCCGGGAGACCCAGTACTTC. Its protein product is CASSYSVRGRRETQYF.

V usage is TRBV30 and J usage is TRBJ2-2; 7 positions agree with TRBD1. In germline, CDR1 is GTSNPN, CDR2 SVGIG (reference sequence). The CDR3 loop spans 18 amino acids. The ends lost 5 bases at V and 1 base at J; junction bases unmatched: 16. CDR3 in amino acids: CAWGRGFFGTENTGELFF. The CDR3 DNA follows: TGTGCCTGGGGCAGGGGGTTTTTTGGGACGGAGAACACCGGGGAGCTGTTTTTT. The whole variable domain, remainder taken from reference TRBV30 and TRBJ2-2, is SQTIHQWPATLVQPVGSPLSLECTVEGTSNPNLYWYRQAAGRGLQLLFYSVGIGQISSEVPQNLSASRPQDRQFILSSKKLLLSDSGFYLCAWGRGFFGTENTGELFFGEGSRLTVL.

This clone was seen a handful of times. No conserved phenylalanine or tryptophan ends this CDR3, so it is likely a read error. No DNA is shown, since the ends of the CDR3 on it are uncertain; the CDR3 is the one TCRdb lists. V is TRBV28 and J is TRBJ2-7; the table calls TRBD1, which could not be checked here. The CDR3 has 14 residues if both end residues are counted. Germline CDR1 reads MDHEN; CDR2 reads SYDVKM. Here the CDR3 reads CASSLPRQGASWSL.

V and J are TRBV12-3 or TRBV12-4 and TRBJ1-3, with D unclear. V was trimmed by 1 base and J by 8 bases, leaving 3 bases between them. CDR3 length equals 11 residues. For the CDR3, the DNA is TGTGCCAGCAGTTTAGGGCACACCATATATTTT. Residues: CASSLGHTIYF.

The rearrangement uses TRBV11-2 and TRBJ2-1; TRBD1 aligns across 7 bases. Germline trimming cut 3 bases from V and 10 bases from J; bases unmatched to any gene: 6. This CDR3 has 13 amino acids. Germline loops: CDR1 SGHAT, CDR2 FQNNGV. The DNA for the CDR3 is TGTGCCAGCAGCTTCTTAGGGGGCAGAGAGCAGTTCTTC. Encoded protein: CASSFLGGREQFF. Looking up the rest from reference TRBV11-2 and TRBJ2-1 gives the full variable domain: EAGVAQSPRYKIIEKRQSVAFWCNPISGHATLYWYQQILGQGPKLLIQFQNNGVVDDSQLPKDRFSAERLKGVDSTLKIQPAKLEDSAVYLCASSFLGGREQFFGPGTRLTVL.

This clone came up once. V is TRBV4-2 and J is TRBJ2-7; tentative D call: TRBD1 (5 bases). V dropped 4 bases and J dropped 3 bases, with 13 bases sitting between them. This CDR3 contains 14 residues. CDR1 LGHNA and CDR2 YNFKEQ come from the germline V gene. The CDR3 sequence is CASSPLRDSYEQYF. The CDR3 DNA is TGTGCCAGCAGCCCACTTAGAGACAGCTACGAGCAGTACTTC.

This chain's CDR3 is CASSLGQGNQPQHF. CDR3 in DNA: TGTGCCAGCAGCTTAGGACAGGGGAATCAGCCCCAGCATTTT. The chain links TRBV7-6 to TRBJ1-5; 8 nucleotides line up with TRBD1. Germline loops: CDR1 SGHVS, CDR2 FNYEAQ. This CDR3 comprises 14 residues. V lost 1 base and J lost 4; bases outside the gene matches: 0.

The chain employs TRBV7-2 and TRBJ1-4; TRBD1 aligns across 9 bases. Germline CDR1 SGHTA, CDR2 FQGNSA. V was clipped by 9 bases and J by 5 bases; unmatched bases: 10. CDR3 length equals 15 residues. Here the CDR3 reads CASNTGGAENEKLFF. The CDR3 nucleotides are TGTGCCAGTAACACAGGGGGCGCAGAAAATGAAAAACTGTTTTTT.

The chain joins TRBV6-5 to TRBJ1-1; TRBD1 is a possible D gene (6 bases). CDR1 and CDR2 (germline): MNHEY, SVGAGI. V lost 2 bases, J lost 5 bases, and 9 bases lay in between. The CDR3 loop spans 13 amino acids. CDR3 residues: CASSYARGTEAFF. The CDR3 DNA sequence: TGTGCCAGCAGTTACGCAAGGGGGACTGAAGCTTTCTTT.

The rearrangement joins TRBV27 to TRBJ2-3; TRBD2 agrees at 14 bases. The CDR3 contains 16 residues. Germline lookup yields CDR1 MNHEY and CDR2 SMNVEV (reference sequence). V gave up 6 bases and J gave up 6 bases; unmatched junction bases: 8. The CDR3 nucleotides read TGTGCCAGCAGCTTGGGACTAGCGGGAGTATACGATACGCAGTATTTT. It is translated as CASSLGLAGVYDTQYF.

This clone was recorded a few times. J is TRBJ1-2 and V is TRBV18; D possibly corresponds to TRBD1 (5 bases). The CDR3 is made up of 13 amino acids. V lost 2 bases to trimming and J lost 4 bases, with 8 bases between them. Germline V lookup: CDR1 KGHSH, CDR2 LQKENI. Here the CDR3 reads CASSPTGGYGYTF. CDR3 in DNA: TGTGCCAGCTCACCAACGGGGGGCTATGGCTACACCTTC.

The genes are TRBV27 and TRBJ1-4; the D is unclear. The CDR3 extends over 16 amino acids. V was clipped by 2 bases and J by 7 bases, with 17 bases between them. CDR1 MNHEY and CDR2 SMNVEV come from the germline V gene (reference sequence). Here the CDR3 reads CASSLQPGMVGEKLFF. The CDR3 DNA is TGTGCCAGCAGTTTACAACCCGGGATGGTGGGTGAAAAACTGTTTTTT.

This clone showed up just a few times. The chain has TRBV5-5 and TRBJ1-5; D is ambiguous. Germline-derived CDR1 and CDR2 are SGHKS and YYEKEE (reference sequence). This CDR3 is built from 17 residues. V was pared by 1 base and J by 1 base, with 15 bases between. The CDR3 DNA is TGTGCCAGCAGCTTGTTTCTAGCTCCAACAAGCAATCAGCCCCAGCATTTT. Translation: CASSLFLAPTSNQPQHF. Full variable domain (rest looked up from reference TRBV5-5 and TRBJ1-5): DAGVTQSPTHLIKTRGQQVTLRCSPISGHKSVSWYQQVLGQGPQFIFQYYEKEERGRGNFPDRFSARQFPNYSSELNVNALLLGDSALYLCASSLFLAPTSNQPQHFGDGTRLSIL.